The clone carrying this T cell receptor beta chain was counted ten times or more. Its cognate antigen is unknown. CDR3 size: 14 residues. Germline lookup yields CDR1 LNHDA and CDR2 SQIVND (reference sequence). Trimming left V 2 bases short and J 8 bases short, with 15 bases between. Generated by immunoSEQ multiplex PCR, the TCRdb table keeps only in-frame clones and is missing some. This sample has about 37,000 clones, each found more than once. The related graft donor's blood sample was taken on the day of bone marrow donation. The data were obtained in a study of T cells after posttransplantation cyclophosphamide. Findings of the study overall: Tissue-infiltrating T cells from skin or gut overlapped little with blood T cells. Later blood repertoires were often dominated by clones from the donor CD8+ memory compartment. Recipient CMV seropositivity and CMV reactivation strongly tracked TRB clonality.

This sequence originates from a man aged 25-45 years in good health and a related stem cell transplant donor. The chain combines TRBV19 with TRBJ1-2; D may be TRBD1 (5 bases). Sequencing input: PBMCs. CDR3 coding DNA: TGTGCCAGTAGTATAAGGGGCAGTGTCGGGGGCTACACCTTC. Translating it yields CASSIRGSVGGYTF.